This T cell receptor (beta chain) was identified during a study of blood T cell repertoires in COVID-19. Study information: Acute-phase and convalescent COVID-19 samples originated in the United States, Italy and Spain. Nucleic acid was either cDNA or gDNA, and it came from T cells, B-cell-depleted T cells, or PBMCs.

This clone was found a few times. The same CDR3 also results from other DNA sequences found in this sample. Per the original data handling: Quantification of nucleated cells was approximated via reference gene primer amplification. Assay used: immunoSEQ multiplex PCR; TCRdb lists only in-frame clones, some missing. V and J calls plus clone size are reproduced from that table; the DNA served to infer D and trimming. The sample records 200,000 to 250,000 clones, approximately 82% being singletons. The CDR3 is 12 residues long. Trimming removed 5 bases at V and 6 bases at J, with 9 bases between. Germline CDR1 and CDR2: SEHNR and FQNEAQ (reference sequence).

This sequence was found in a man aged 25 to 40 who had recovered from COVID-19. The rearrangement links TRBV7-9 to TRBJ2-3, with D perhaps TRBD2 (5 bases). Sequencing input: peripheral blood. The DNA of the CDR3 is TGTGCCAGCAGCCCAACGGGGGATACGCAGTATTTT. It specifies CASSPTGDTQYF.